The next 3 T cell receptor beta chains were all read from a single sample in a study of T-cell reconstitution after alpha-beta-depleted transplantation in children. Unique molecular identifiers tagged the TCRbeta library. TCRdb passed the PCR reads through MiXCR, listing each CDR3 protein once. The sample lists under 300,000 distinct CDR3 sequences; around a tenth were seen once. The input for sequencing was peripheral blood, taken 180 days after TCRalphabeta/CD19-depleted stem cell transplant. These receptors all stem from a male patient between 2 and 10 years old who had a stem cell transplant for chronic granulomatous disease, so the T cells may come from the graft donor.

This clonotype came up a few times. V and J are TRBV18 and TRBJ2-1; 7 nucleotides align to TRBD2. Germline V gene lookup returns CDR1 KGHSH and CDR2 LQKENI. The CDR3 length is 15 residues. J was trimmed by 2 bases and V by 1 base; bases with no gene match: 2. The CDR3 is CASSPRTSAYNEQFF. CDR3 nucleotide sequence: TGTGCCAGCTCACCACGAACTAGCGCCTACAATGAGCAGTTCTTC.

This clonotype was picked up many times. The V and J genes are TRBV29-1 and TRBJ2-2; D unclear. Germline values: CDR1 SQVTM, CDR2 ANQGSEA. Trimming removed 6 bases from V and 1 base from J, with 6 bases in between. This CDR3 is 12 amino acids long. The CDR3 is CSVERNTGELFF. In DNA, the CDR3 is TGCAGCGTGGAGCGGAACACCGGGGAGCTGTTTTTT.

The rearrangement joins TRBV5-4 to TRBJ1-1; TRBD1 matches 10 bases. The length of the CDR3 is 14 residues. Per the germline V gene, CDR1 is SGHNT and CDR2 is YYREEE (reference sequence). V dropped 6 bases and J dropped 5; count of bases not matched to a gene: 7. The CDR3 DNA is TGTGCCAGCACCATGGACAGGGGGGCAACTGAAGCTTTCTTT. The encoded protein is CASTMDRGATEAFF.